Sequencing of this T cell receptor beta chain was carried out in a study of shared clonotypes between healthy human individuals. Study-level background: The plates for each donor numbered three CD4 naive, three CD4 memory, two CD8 naive and one CD8 memory.

Assay execution took place at the deep level. As handled by the study authors: Sequence data from immunoSEQ were junction-only and lacked quality scores; consequently, filtering differed. Sequencing used immunoSEQ multiplex PCR; TCRdb keeps in-frame clones, though not all of them. V, J and clone size derive from that table, while D and trimming were established from the DNA sequence. The data contain about 2.4 million clones, under 95% of them seen just once; the ten biggest clones take up around 0.4%. The CDR3 spans 14 residues. CDR1 and CDR2 (germline): KGHSH, LQKENI. V was shortened by 1 base and J by 1 base, with 7 bases between the two germline ends.

The rearrangement links TRBV18 to TRBJ1-1; no definite D call. The receptor's source is a man younger than 30 in good health. Some clones in this sample may be carry-over from other donors' samples. Input material: naive CD4+ T cells from PBMCs. Subset given: CD45RA+ positively selected. The CDR3 DNA reads TGTGCCAGCTCACCACAATCAGCGAACACTGAAGCTTTCTTT. It encodes CASSPQSANTEAFF.